Presented here are 2 T cell receptor beta chains from one specimen sequenced in a study of blood T cell repertoires in COVID-19. The assay was immunoSEQ multiplex PCR, and TCRdb's table has in-frame clones only and misses some. The data show 250,000 to 350,000 clones, about nine tenths seen once. The source material was peripheral blood. The receptors stem from a woman aged 30 to 39 with COVID-19, enrolled during active disease.

The chain uses TRBV3-1 (or the pseudogene TRBV3-2) and TRBJ2-3; D might be TRBD2 (7 bases). CDR1 and CDR2 from the germline V gene are LGHDT and YNNKEL (reference sequence). CDR3 length: 15 residues. Trimming removed 4 bases from V and 5 bases from J, with 16 bases in between. This CDR3 is CASSPGGGVGDTQYF. In DNA, the CDR3 is TGTGCCAGCAGCCCTGGGGGGGGCGTGGGAGATACGCAGTATTTT.

A few counts support this clone. The V and J genes are TRBV6-4 and TRBJ1-6; 7 nucleotides align to TRBD1. Germline V gene data show CDR1 as MRHNA and CDR2 as SNTAGT. Unmatched junction bases numbered 3, after V lost 3 bases and J lost 7 bases. The CDR3 has 14 amino acids. CDR3 residues: CASSEGGQNSPLHF. CDR3 DNA sequence: TGTGCCAGCAGTGAGGGGGGACAGAATTCACCCCTCCACTTT.